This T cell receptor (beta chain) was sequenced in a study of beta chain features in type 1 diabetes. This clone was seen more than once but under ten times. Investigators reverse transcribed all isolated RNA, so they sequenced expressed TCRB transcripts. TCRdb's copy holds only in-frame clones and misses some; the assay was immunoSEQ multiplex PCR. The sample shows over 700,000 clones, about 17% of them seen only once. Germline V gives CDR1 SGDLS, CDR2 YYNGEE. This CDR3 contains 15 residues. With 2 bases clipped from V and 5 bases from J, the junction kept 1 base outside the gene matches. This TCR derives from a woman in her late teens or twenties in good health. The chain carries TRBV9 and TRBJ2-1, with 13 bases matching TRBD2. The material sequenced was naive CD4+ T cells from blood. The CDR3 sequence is CASSVGTSGNNEQFF. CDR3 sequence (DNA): TGTGCCAGCAGCGTGGGGACTAGCGGGAACAATGAGCAGTTCTTC. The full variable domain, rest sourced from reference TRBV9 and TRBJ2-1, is DSGVTQTPKHLITATGQRVTLRCSPRSGDLSVYWYQQSLDQGLQFLIQYYNGEERAKGNILERFSAQQFPDLHSELNLSSLELGDSALYFCASSVGTSGNNEQFFGPGTRLTVL.